Shown below are 7 T cell receptor beta chains from a single sample sequenced in a study of T-cell memory formation after mild COVID-19. TCRdb fed the 5' RACE reads into MiXCR, producing one record per CDR3 protein. The table records about 400,000 distinct CDR3 sequences, approximately 18% of them present only once. Input material: PBMCs or a T cell subset sorted from them (not recorded which). Receptors originate from a man aged 18-30 years who had mild COVID-19 (a few samples of this study predate the infection). Cell type and time point are not known.

This clonotype showed up just once. The rearrangement links TRBV14 to TRBJ2-5, with D uncertain. V was pared by 0 bases and J by 2 bases, with 10 bases between. The CDR3 covers 15 residues. In germline, CDR1 is SGHDN, CDR2 FVKESK. CDR3 sequence: CASSQDFSEQETQYF. In DNA, the CDR3 is TGTGCCAGCAGCCAAGATTTTTCCGAACAAGAGACCCAGTACTTC.

This clonotype was seen ten or more times. The chain uses TRBV7-8 and TRBJ2-1; 9 positions match TRBD2. Germline CDR1 is SGHVS and CDR2 is FQNEAQ. V lost 7 bases, J lost 6 bases, and 7 bases stayed unmatched. This CDR3 region has 14 residues. The CDR3 sequence is CASMRRGGSNEQFF. For the CDR3, the DNA is TGTGCCAGCATGAGGCGGGGGGGGTCCAATGAGCAGTTCTTC.

This clonotype was counted only a few times. This chain links TRBV11-3 with TRBJ1-1, with 7 positions matching TRBD1. Trimming removed 5 bases from V and 4 bases from J; junction bases left unmatched: 4. Germline CDR1 reads SGHNT; CDR2 reads YENEEA. The CDR3 length is 13 residues. The DNA of the CDR3 is TGTGCCAGCAGCCCCAGGGGGAGCACTGAAGCTTTCTTT. Protein: CASSPRGSTEAFF.

This clonotype was detected a few times. The CDR3 region has the DNA TGTGCCAGCAGTTTAACCTCGGGCTATGGCTACACCTTC. Translation gives CASSLTSGYGYTF. V usage is TRBV12-3 or TRBV12-4 and J usage is TRBJ1-2; D is unresolved. Trimming removed 2 bases at V and 4 bases at J, with 8 bases between. This CDR3 region has 13 residues.

CDR3 nucleotide sequence: TGTGCCAGTGGGTATACTAATGAAAAACTGTTTTTT. Translated, it gives CASGYTNEKLFF. The chain employs TRBV6-6 and TRBJ1-4; D gene ambiguous. The CDR3 is 12 residues long. CDR1 is MNHNY, CDR2 SVGAGI, per germline (reference sequence). The V end was cut by 9 bases, the J end by 2 bases, with 7 bases between.

The V and J genes are TRBV21-1 and TRBJ1-6; the D call TRBD1 from the table was never checked on the DNA. TRBV21-1 is assigned pseudogene status. The CDR3 extends over 17 amino acids. The CDR3: CASSKERGTSNNSPLHF. The CDR3 DNA follows: TGTGCCAGCAGCAAAGAACGCGGGACATCGAATAATTCACCCCTCCACTTT.

This clonotype was detected once. CDR3 residues: CSARGLGYNEQFF. The CDR3 nucleotides read TGCAGCGCCCGGGGACTGGGGTACAATGAGCAGTTCTTC. J is TRBJ2-1 and V is TRBV29-1; possible D gene TRBD2, 6 bases. Trimming removed 7 bases from V and 4 bases from J, with 14 bases in between. CDR1 SQVTM and CDR2 ANQGSEA come from the germline V gene. This CDR3 contains 13 residues.